The rows below give T cell receptor beta chains drawn from one sample of a study of technical replicates of blood from several donors. Data came from immunoSEQ multiplex PCR; TCRdb stores just in-frame clones and leaves some out. Of under 90,000 clones detected, about 94% appear once; the ten largest clones hold 0.2% to 0.3%. The specimen was T cells isolated from PBMCs. These receptors were collected from a human donor in good health. Both conserved end residues are part of each CDR3. The order of the fields is CDR3 protein, CDR3 DNA, D gene, CDR3 length, clone size, V gene, J gene. A D gene is named only where the DNA matches it firmly. Rows may omit the clone size; those that give it use once, few, many or a size class.

CASSLELFVTGRRGDTQYF,TGTGCCAGCAGCTTAGAGTTGTTTGTGACGGGACGACGGGGGGATACGCAGTATTTT,NA,19,NA,TRBV11-2,TRBJ2-3
CSARDGRGQYF,TGCAGTGCTAGAGATGGGCGGGGGCAGTACTTC,NA,11,few,TRBV20-1,TRBJ2-7
CASSFSTSWEGSVGYTF,TGTGCCAGCAGCTTTAGCACAAGTTGGGAGGGGTCTGTGGGCTACACCTTC,NA,17,NA,TRBV7-2,TRBJ1-2
CASSLAGFTGQGNEKLFF,TGTGCCAGCAGCTTAGCCGGATTCACGGGACAGGGAAATGAAAAACTGTTTTTT,TRBD1,18,NA,TRBV13,TRBJ1-4
CASRGPDNSPLHF,TGTGCCAGCAGGGGGCCCGATAATTCACCCCTCCACTTT,NA,13,NA,TRBV5-4,TRBJ1-6
CASSLSWQGGSDTQYF,TGTGCCAGCAGTTTATCTTGGCAGGGTGGGTCAGATACGCAGTATTTT,NA,16,NA,TRBV28,TRBJ2-3
CASSTRPGTGNEQFF,TGTGCCAGCAGTACCCGTCCCGGGACAGGGAATGAGCAGTTCTTC,TRBD1,15,NA,TRBV6-6,TRBJ2-1
CASTPLAENTEAFF,TGTGCCAGCACCCCCCTGGCCGAAAACACTGAAGCTTTCTTT,NA,14,NA,TRBV6-1,TRBJ1-1
CASVQASYNEQFF,TGTGCCAGCGTACAGGCATCCTACAATGAGCAGTTCTTC,NA,13,once,TRBV9,TRBJ2-1
CASSTMNTEAFF,TGTGCCAGCTCCACTATGAACACTGAAGCTTTCTTT,NA,12,NA,TRBV18,TRBJ1-1
CASSPGSGGLSAFF,TGTGCCAGCAGCCCCGGGTCGGGGGGCCTGAGTGCTTTCTTT,NA,14,NA,TRBV11-3,TRBJ1-1
CASSLVSAVSLNTEAFF,TGTGCCAGCAGCTTAGTTTCCGCGGTCAGTTTGAACACTGAAGCTTTCTTT,NA,17,once,TRBV7-9,TRBJ1-1
CASSPLGAGDTEAFF,TGTGCCAGCAGCCCGTTGGGGGCTGGAGACACTGAAGCTTTCTTT,NA,15,NA,TRBV14,TRBJ1-1
CASSPPRQGVGTEAFF,TGTGCCAGCTCACCGCCGAGACAGGGGGTGGGCACTGAAGCTTTCTTT,TRBD1,16,NA,TRBV18,TRBJ1-1
CASSQDKRDSWYEQYF,TGTGCCAGCAGCCAAGATAAACGAGATAGCTGGTACGAGCAGTACTTC,NA,16,NA,TRBV4-2,TRBJ2-7
CASSALGTGAGELFF,TGTGCCAGCAGTGCCCTCGGGACAGGGGCCGGGGAGCTGTTTTTT,TRBD1,15,NA,TRBV2,TRBJ2-2
CASSFPSGTGELFF,TGTGCCAGCAGCTTCCCCTCCGGCACCGGGGAGCTGTTTTTT,NA,14,once,TRBV5-4,TRBJ2-2
CASSLGGGREGQETQYF,TGTGCCAGCAGCTTAGGAGGGGGGCGGGAGGGCCAAGAGACCCAGTACTTC,TRBD2,17,NA,TRBV7-8,TRBJ2-5
CASSIDNRPNYGYTF,TGTGCCAGTAGTATAGATAACAGGCCTAACTATGGCTACACCTTC,NA,15,NA,TRBV19,TRBJ1-2
CASSTTPTTARTGANVLTF,TGTGCCAGTAGTACAACCCCAACAACGGCCAGGACTGGGGCCAACGTCCTGACTTTC,NA,19,NA,TRBV19,TRBJ2-6
CASSYGLAGATYNEQFF,TGCGCCAGCAGCTATGGACTAGCGGGGGCAACTTACAATGAGCAGTTCTTC,TRBD2,17,NA,TRBV5-1,TRBJ2-1
CASSYSAGHSEAFF,TGTGCCAGCAGTTACTCGGCGGGTCACAGTGAAGCTTTCTTT,NA,14,NA,TRBV6-5,TRBJ1-1
CASSYSIGQGNQPQHF,TGTGCCAGCAGTTACTCGATTGGGCAGGGGAACCAGCCCCAGCATTTT,NA,16,NA,TRBV6-6,TRBJ1-5
CASSYSVPEDEQYF,TGTGCCAGCAGCTACTCTGTCCCTGAGGACGAGCAGTACTTC,NA,14,NA,TRBV6-5,TRBJ2-7
CASRTTGYNTEAFF,TGTGCCAGCAGGACAACAGGGTACAACACTGAAGCTTTCTTT,NA,14,NA,TRBV2,TRBJ1-1
CASSLSQGADTEAFF,TGTGCCAGCAGTTTATCCCAGGGGGCGGACACTGAAGCTTTCTTT,TRBD1,15,NA,TRBV28,TRBJ1-1
CASSVSRGTVTTEQFF,TGTGCCAGTAGTGTCTCCCGCGGGACGGTGACAACCGAGCAGTTCTTC,NA,16,NA,TRBV19,TRBJ2-1
CASSAGTGNIQYF,TGTGCCAGTAGTGCCGGGACAGGAAACATTCAGTACTTC,TRBD1,13,NA,TRBV19,TRBJ2-4
CASSTFSQETQYF,TGTGCCAGTAGTACCTTTAGCCAAGAGACCCAGTACTTC,NA,13,NA,TRBV19,TRBJ2-5
CASRTGVHEQYF,TGTGCCAGCAGGACAGGGGTCCACGAGCAGTACTTC,TRBD1,12,NA,TRBV6-1,TRBJ2-7
CATATGPGTDTQYF,TGTGCCACCGCGACAGGTCCGGGCACAGATACGCAGTATTTT,NA,14,NA,TRBV19,TRBJ2-3
CASSFQGAGSYEQYF,TGTGCCAGCAGCTTCCAGGGGGCCGGATCCTACGAGCAGTACTTC,TRBD1,15,NA,TRBV5-4,TRBJ2-7
CASGRAYEQYF,TGTGCCAGTGGGAGGGCTTACGAGCAGTACTTC,TRBD2,11,NA,TRBV19,TRBJ2-7
CASSPRDTWGTEAFF,TGTGCCAGCAGCCCCCGGGACACCTGGGGGACTGAAGCTTTCTTT,NA,15,once,TRBV7-9,TRBJ1-1
CASSWNYLGQGPNTEAFF,TGTGCCAGCAGCTGGAACTATCTAGGACAGGGACCGAACACTGAAGCTTTCTTT,TRBD1,18,NA,TRBV11-2,TRBJ1-1